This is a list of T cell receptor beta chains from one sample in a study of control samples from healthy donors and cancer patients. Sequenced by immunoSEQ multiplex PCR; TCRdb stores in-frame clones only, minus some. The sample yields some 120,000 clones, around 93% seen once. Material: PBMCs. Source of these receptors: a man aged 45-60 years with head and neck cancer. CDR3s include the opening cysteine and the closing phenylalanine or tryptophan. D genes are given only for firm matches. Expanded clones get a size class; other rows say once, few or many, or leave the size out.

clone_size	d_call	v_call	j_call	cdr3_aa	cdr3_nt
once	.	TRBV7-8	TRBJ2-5	CASSLERGGEKTQYF	TGTGCCAGCAGCTTAGAACGAGGGGGGGAAAAGACCCAGTACTTC
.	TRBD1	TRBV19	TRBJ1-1	CASSWGQGEAFF	TGTGCCAGTAGTTGGGGACAGGGCGAGGCTTTCTTT
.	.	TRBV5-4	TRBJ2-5	CASSGVTGTGLRETQYF	TGTGCCAGCAGCGGGGTCACAGGGACGGGGCTTCGAGAGACCCAGTACTTC
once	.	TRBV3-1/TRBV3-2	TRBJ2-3	CASSQVQSGTQYF	TGTGCCAGCAGCCAAGTGCAATCCGGTACGCAGTATTTT
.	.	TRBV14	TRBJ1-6	CASSLRGGINSPLHF	TGTGCCAGCAGCCTTCGTGGGGGAATAAATTCACCCCTCCACTTT
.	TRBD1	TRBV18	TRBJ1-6	CASSPGQTNSPLHF	TGTGCCAGCTCACCGGGACAGACTAATTCACCCCTCCACTTT
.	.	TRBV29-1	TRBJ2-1	CSVDHHEQFF	TGCAGCGTCGACCACCATGAGCAGTTCTTC
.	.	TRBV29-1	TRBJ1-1	CSAGGRYGTEAFF	TGCAGCGCTGGGGGCAGGTATGGCACTGAAGCTTTCTTT
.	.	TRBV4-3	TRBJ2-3	CASSPQGRTDTQYF	TGCGCCAGCAGCCCACAGGGAAGGACAGATACGCAGTATTTT
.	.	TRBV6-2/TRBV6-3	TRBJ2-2	CASSLVANTGELFF	TGTGCCAGCAGTTTGGTGGCGAACACCGGGGAGCTGTTTTTT
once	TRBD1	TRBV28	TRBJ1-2	CASRNTPGTGSFYGYTF	TGTGCCAGCAGAAACACGCCCGGGACAGGGAGTTTCTATGGCTACACCTTC
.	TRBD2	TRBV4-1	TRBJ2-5	CASSQAGTSLETQYF	TGCGCCAGCAGCCAAGCTGGGACTAGTCTAGAGACCCAGTACTTC
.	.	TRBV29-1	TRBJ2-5	CSVGALSPKTQYF	TGCAGCGTGGGAGCGTTGTCTCCTAAGACCCAGTACTTC
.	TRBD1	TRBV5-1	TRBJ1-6	CASNTETGGVGSPLHF	TGCGCCAGCAATACGGAGACAGGGGGCGTTGGATCACCCCTCCACTTT
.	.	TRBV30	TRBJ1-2	CAWSPRDWLYGYTF	TGTGCCTGGAGTCCCCGGGACTGGCTCTATGGCTACACCTTC
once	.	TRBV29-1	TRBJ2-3	CSVVRGGANTQYF	TGCAGCGTTGTAAGGGGGGGGGCGAATACGCAGTATTTT
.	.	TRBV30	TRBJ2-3	CAWTRGGRRTDTQYF	TGTGCCTGGACCCGCGGGGGCCGCCGCACAGATACGCAGTATTTT
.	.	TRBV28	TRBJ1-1	CASSPAPTGNTEAFF	TGTGCCAGCAGTCCGGCCCCCACGGGGAACACTGAAGCTTTCTTT
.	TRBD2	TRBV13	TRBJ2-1	CASSRRFPILAGTYNEQFF	TGTGCCAGCAGCCGGCGTTTCCCCATACTAGCGGGGACCTACAATGAGCAGTTCTTC
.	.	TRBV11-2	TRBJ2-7	CASSFQGLNEQYF	TGTGCCAGCAGCTTTCAGGGGCTGAACGAGCAGTACTTC
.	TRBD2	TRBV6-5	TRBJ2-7	CASSVSGGSYEQYF	TGTGCCAGCAGCGTTAGCGGGGGGTCCTACGAGCAGTACTTC
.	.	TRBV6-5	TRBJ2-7	CASSYGWAGTSREQYF	TGTGCCAGCAGTTATGGTTGGGCAGGGACGTCTCGGGAGCAGTACTTC